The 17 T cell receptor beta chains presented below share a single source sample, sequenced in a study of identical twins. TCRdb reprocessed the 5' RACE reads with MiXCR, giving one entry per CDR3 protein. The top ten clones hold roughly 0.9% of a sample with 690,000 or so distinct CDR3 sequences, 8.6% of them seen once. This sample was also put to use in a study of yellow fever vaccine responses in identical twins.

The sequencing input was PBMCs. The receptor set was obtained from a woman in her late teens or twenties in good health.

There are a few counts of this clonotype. CDR3 protein: CSARDLAQNEQFF. CDR3 DNA: TGCAGTGCTAGAGATCTAGCCCAGAATGAGCAGTTCTTC. The rearrangement uses TRBV20-1 and TRBJ2-1, with D possibly being TRBD2 (5 bases). Germline lookup yields CDR1 DFQATT and CDR2 SNEGSKA (reference sequence). The V gene lost 0 bases and the J gene lost 7 bases, with 10 bases spanning the gap. The CDR3 length is 13 residues.

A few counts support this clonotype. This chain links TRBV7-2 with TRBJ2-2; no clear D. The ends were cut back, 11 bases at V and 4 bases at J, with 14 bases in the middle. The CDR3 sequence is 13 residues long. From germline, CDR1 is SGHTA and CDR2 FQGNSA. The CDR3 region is CAAAIRVTGELFF. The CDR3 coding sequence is TGTGCCGCCGCAATTCGGGTCACCGGGGAGCTGTTTTTT.

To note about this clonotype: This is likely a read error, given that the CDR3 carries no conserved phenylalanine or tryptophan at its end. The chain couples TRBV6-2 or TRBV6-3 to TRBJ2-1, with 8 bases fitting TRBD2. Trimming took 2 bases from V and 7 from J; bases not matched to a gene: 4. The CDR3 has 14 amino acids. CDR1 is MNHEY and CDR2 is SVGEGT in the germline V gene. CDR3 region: CASSYTSGGNEQFL. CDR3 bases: TGTGCCAGCAGTTACACTAGCGGAGGGAATGAGCAGTTCCTC.

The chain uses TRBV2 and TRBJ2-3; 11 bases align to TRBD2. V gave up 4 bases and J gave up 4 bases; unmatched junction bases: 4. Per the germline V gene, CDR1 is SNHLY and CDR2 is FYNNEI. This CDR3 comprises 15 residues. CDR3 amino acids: CASSATSGTSDTQYF. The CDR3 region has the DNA TGTGCCAGCAGTGCGACTAGCGGGACATCAGATACGCAGTATTTT.

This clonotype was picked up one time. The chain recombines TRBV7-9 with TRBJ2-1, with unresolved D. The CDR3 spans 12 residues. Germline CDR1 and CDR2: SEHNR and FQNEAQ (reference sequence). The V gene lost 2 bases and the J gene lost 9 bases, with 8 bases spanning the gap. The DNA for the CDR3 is TGTGCCAGCAGCTTAAGTTTTACTGAGCAGTTCTTC. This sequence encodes CASSLSFTEQFF.

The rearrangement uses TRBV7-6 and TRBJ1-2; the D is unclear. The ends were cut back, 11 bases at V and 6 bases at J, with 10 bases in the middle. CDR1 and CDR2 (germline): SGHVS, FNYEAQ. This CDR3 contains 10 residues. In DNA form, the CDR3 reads TGTGCCGCAGTGAGGCATGGCTACACCTTC. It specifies CAAVRHGYTF.

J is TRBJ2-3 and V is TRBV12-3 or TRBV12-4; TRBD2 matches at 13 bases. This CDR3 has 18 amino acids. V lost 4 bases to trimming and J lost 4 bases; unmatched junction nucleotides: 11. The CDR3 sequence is CASSYATSGRALSDTQYF. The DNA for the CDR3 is TGTGCCAGCAGTTACGCAACTAGCGGGAGGGCCTTATCAGATACGCAGTATTTT.

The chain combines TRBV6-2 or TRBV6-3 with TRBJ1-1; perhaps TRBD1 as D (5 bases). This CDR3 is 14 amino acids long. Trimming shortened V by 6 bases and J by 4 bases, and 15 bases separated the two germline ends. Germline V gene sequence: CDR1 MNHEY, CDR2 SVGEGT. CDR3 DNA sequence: TGTGCCAGCAGACCCTCGGGGGGGGTCACTGAAGCTTTCTTT. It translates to CASRPSGGVTEAFF.

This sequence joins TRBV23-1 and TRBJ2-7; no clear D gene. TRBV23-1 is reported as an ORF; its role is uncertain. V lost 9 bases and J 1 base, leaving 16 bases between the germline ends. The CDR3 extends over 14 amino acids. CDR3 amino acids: CASSFPIPSYEQYF. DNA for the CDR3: TGCGCCAGTAGTTTCCCAATCCCATCCTACGAGCAGTACTTC.

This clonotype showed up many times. In nucleotides, the CDR3 is TGCGCCAGCAGTAGCGGGACTAGGGAAGAGACCCAGTACTTC. Its protein product is CASSSGTREETQYF. The J gene is TRBJ2-5, the V gene TRBV4-3, with 8 bases fitting TRBD2. Germline V gives CDR1 LGHNA, CDR2 YSLEER. With V trimmed by 6 bases and J by 3 bases, 6 bases remained unmatched. The CDR3 runs to 14 residues.

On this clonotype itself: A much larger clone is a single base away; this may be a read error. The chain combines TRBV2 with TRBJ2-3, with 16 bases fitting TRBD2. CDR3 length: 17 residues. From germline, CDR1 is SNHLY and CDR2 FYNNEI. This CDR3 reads CAISPPGLAGGTDTQYF. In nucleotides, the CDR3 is TGTGCCATCAGTCCCCCGGGACTAGCGGGGGGGACAGATACGCAGTATTTT.

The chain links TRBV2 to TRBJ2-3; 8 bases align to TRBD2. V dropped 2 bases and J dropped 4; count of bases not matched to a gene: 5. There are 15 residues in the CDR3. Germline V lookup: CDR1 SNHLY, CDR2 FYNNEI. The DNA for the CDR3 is TGTGCCAGCAGTGAAAACGGGGGGGGCGCAGATACGCAGTATTTT. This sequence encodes CASSENGGGADTQYF. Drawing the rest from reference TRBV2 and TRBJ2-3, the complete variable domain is EPEVTQTPSHQVTQMGQEVILRCVPISNHLYFYWYRQILGQKVEFLVSFYNNEISEKSEIFDDQFSVERPDGSNFTLKIRSTKLEDSAMYFCASSENGGGADTQYFGPGTRLTVL.

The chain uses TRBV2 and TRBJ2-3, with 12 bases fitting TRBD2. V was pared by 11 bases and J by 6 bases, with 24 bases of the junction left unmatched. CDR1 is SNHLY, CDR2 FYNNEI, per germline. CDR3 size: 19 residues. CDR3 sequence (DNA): TGTGCCGGTGGAGGAAGACTAGCGGGAGAAGCGACCAATGGGGATACGCAGTATTTT. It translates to CAGGGRLAGEATNGDTQYF.

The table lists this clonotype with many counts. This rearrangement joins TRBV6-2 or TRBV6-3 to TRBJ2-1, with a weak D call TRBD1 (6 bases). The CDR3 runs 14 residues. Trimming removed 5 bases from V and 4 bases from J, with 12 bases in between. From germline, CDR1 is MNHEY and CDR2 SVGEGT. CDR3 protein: CASSNLDSYNEQFF. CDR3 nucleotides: TGTGCCAGCAGTAATCTGGACAGTTACAATGAGCAGTTCTTC.

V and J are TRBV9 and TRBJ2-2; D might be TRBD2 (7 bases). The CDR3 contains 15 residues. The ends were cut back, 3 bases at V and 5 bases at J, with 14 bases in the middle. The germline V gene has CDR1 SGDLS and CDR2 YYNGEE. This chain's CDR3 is CASSEGGTGTGELFF. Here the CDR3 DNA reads TGTGCCAGCAGCGAGGGGGGGACTGGAACCGGGGAGCTGTTTTTT.

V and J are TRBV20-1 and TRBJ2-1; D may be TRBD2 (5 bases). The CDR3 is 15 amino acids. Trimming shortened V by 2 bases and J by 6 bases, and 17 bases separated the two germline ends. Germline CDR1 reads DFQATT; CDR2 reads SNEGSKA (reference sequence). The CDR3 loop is CSARPGGLGGNEQFF. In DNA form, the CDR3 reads TGCAGTGCTAGACCGGGTGGGTTAGGAGGCAATGAGCAGTTCTTC.

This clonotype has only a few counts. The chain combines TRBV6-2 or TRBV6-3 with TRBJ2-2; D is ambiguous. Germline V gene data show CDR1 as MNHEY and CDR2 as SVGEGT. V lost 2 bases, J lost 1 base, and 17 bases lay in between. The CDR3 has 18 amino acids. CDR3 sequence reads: CASSYGGPLSLNTGELFF. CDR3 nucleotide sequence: TGTGCCAGCAGTTACGGCGGACCGCTTTCATTGAACACCGGGGAGCTGTTTTTT.